This is a list of T cell receptor beta chains from one sample in a study of T cells in Graves' hyperthyroidism and ophthalmopathy. Each CDR3 protein gets one entry after TCRdb re-called the multiplex PCR reads with MiXCR. The sample yields around 350,000 distinct CDR3 sequences, roughly 15% seen once. Sequencing used blood. The source is a woman aged 25 to 45 with Graves' ophthalmopathy. The CDR3 runs from the conserved cysteine through the conserved F or W. D genes are given only for firm matches. Only some rows state a clone size, as once, few, many or a class for expanded clones.

clone_size: many
d_call: NA
j_call: TRBJ1-4
v_call: TRBV7-2
cdr3_aa: CASTLDRRNEKLFF
cdr3_nt: TGTGCCAGCACTTTGGACAGAAGAAATGAAAAACTGTTTTTT

clone_size: many
d_call: NA
j_call: TRBJ2-3
v_call: TRBV7-2
cdr3_aa: CASSLPSTPNTQYF
cdr3_nt: TGTGCCAGCAGCTTGCCCTCAACCCCAAATACGCAGTATTTT

clone_size: many
d_call: TRBD2
j_call: TRBJ2-1
v_call: TRBV28
cdr3_aa: CASSPTGTSGNEQFF
cdr3_nt: TGTGCCAGCAGTCCCACCGGGACTAGCGGCAATGAGCAGTTCTTC

clone_size: many
d_call: TRBD2
j_call: TRBJ2-1
v_call: TRBV2
cdr3_aa: CASRTRLAGGSNEQFF
cdr3_nt: TGTGCCAGCAGGACCCGACTAGCGGGGGGGTCGAATGAGCAGTTCTTC

clone_size: many
d_call: TRBD1
j_call: TRBJ2-4
v_call: TRBV6-1
cdr3_aa: CASSEVTPRDRVAKNIQYF
cdr3_nt: TGTGCCAGCAGTGAGGTCACCCCGAGGGACAGAGTAGCCAAAAACATTCAGTACTTC

clone_size: many
d_call: NA
j_call: TRBJ2-3
v_call: TRBV7-9
cdr3_aa: CASSLGLGSGSTDTQYF
cdr3_nt: TGTGCCAGCAGCTTAGGCCTAGGATCGGGGAGTACAGATACGCAGTATTTT

clone_size: many
d_call: TRBD1
j_call: TRBJ1-6
v_call: TRBV3-1
cdr3_aa: CASSLGTGGGSPLHF
cdr3_nt: TGTGCCAGCAGCCTTGGGACAGGGGGCGGTTCACCCCTCCACTTT

clone_size: many
d_call: TRBD1
j_call: TRBJ2-4
v_call: TRBV18
cdr3_aa: CASSPQTGGQNIQYF
cdr3_nt: TGTGCCAGCTCCCCTCAGACAGGGGGGCAAAACATTCAGTACTTC

clone_size: NA
d_call: TRBD1
j_call: TRBJ2-5
v_call: TRBV5-1
cdr3_aa: CASSGDREETQYF
cdr3_nt: TGCGCCAGCAGCGGGGACAGGGAAGAGACCCAGTACTTC

clone_size: NA
d_call: TRBD1
j_call: TRBJ1-1
v_call: TRBV28
cdr3_aa: CASSLPTGSSTEAFF
cdr3_nt: TGTGCCAGCAGTCTACCGACAGGGTCGAGCACTGAAGCTTTCTTT

clone_size: few
d_call: NA
j_call: TRBJ1-2
v_call: TRBV4-2
cdr3_aa: CASSPTLGTNYGYTF
cdr3_nt: TGTGCCAGCAGCCCAACCCTAGGGACAAACTATGGCTACACCTTC

clone_size: many
d_call: NA
j_call: TRBJ1-1
v_call: TRBV2
cdr3_aa: CASSEAAGAFF
cdr3_nt: TGTGCCAGCAGTGAAGCTGCAGGAGCTTTCTTT

clone_size: many
d_call: NA
j_call: TRBJ1-5
v_call: TRBV28
cdr3_aa: CASSFQLSNQPQHF
cdr3_nt: TGTGCCAGCAGTTTTCAGCTTAGCAATCAGCCCCAGCATTTT

clone_size: many
d_call: TRBD1
j_call: TRBJ1-2
v_call: TRBV7-8
cdr3_aa: CASSPRDRGKYGYTF
cdr3_nt: TGTGCCAGCAGCCCCAGGGACAGGGGGAAGTATGGCTACACCTTC

clone_size: many
d_call: TRBD1
j_call: TRBJ2-1
v_call: TRBV12-5
cdr3_aa: CASGLTQTGGVLYEQFF
cdr3_nt: TGTGCTAGTGGTTTGACTCAGACAGGGGGCGTTTTGTATGAGCAGTTCTTC

clone_size: few
d_call: TRBD1
j_call: TRBJ2-5
v_call: TRBV10-3
cdr3_aa: CTISGGQGKTQYF
cdr3_nt: TGTACCATCAGTGGGGGACAGGGAAAGACCCAGTACTTC

clone_size: many
d_call: TRBD1
j_call: TRBJ2-7
v_call: TRBV7-8
cdr3_aa: CASRPPGQGYEQYF
cdr3_nt: TGTGCCAGCAGACCTCCGGGACAGGGGTACGAGCAGTACTTC

clone_size: many
d_call: NA
j_call: TRBJ2-2
v_call: TRBV11-2
cdr3_aa: CASSQTGLNTGELFF
cdr3_nt: TGTGCCAGCAGCCAAACAGGGCTAAACACCGGGGAGCTGTTTTTT

clone_size: many
d_call: TRBD1
j_call: TRBJ1-6
v_call: TRBV3-1
cdr3_aa: CASSLTGINSPLHF
cdr3_nt: TGTGCCAGCAGCCTGACAGGGATTAATTCACCCCTCCACTTT

clone_size: many
d_call: NA
j_call: TRBJ2-3
v_call: TRBV7-3
cdr3_aa: CASSLLDATGNTDTQYF
cdr3_nt: TGTGCCAGCAGCTTATTGGATGCAACAGGGAACACAGATACGCAGTATTTT

clone_size: many
d_call: NA
j_call: TRBJ2-3
v_call: TRBV6-1
cdr3_aa: CASSPESDTQYF
cdr3_nt: TGTGCCAGCAGTCCGGAGTCAGATACGCAGTATTTT

clone_size: NA
d_call: TRBD1
j_call: TRBJ2-5
v_call: TRBV12-3/TRBV12-4
cdr3_aa: CASSIQGETQYF
cdr3_nt: TGTGCCAGCAGTATACAGGGGGAGACCCAGTACTTC

clone_size: many
d_call: NA
j_call: TRBJ2-5
v_call: TRBV28
cdr3_aa: CASSLTGTFDSGTQYF
cdr3_nt: TGTGCCAGCAGTCTCACCGGGACCTTCGATTCCGGGACCCAGTACTTC

clone_size: many
d_call: TRBD2
j_call: TRBJ2-3
v_call: TRBV18
cdr3_aa: CASSPLGGADTQYF
cdr3_nt: TGTGCCAGCTCACCGCTCGGGGGGGCAGATACGCAGTATTTT

clone_size: many
d_call: NA
j_call: TRBJ1-1
v_call: TRBV11-3
cdr3_aa: CASSSASRGNTEAFF
cdr3_nt: TGTGCCAGCAGCTCCGCTTCCAGGGGGAACACTGAAGCTTTCTTT

clone_size: NA
d_call: NA
j_call: TRBJ2-7
v_call: TRBV20-1
cdr3_aa: CSARDSGTSRVSYEQYF
cdr3_nt: TGCAGTGCTAGAGATAGCGGCACTAGCAGGGTTTCCTACGAGCAGTACTTC

clone_size: NA
d_call: TRBD1
j_call: TRBJ2-3
v_call: TRBV9
cdr3_aa: CASSVATTGPDTQYF
cdr3_nt: TGTGCCAGCAGCGTAGCTACGACAGGGCCAGATACGCAGTATTTT

clone_size: many
d_call: NA
j_call: TRBJ2-7
v_call: TRBV24-1
cdr3_aa: CATSDRAQSPIYEQYF
cdr3_nt: TGTGCCACCAGTGATCGGGCGCAGTCTCCGATCTACGAGCAGTACTTC

clone_size: many
d_call: TRBD2
j_call: TRBJ2-1
v_call: TRBV10-3
cdr3_aa: CAIEGGGASYNEQFF
cdr3_nt: TGTGCCATCGAGGGCGGGGGTGCCTCCTACAATGAGCAGTTCTTC

clone_size: many
d_call: NA
j_call: TRBJ1-2
v_call: TRBV12-5
cdr3_aa: CASGSYTYGYTF
cdr3_nt: TGTGCTAGTGGTTCGTACACCTATGGCTACACCTTC

clone_size: NA
d_call: TRBD1
j_call: TRBJ1-1
v_call: TRBV3-1
cdr3_aa: CASIRRQGPTEAFF
cdr3_nt: TGTGCCAGCATCCGACGACAGGGGCCGACTGAAGCTTTCTTT

clone_size: few
d_call: NA
j_call: TRBJ1-3
v_call: TRBV6-1
cdr3_aa: CASSVAGTLSGNTIYF
cdr3_nt: TGTGCCAGCAGTGTTGCCGGAACCCTCTCTGGAAACACCATATATTTT

clone_size: many
d_call: NA
j_call: TRBJ1-1
v_call: TRBV19
cdr3_aa: CASSIENSPTEAFF
cdr3_nt: TGTGCCAGTAGTATAGAGAATTCTCCCACTGAAGCTTTCTTT

clone_size: many
d_call: NA
j_call: TRBJ2-2
v_call: TRBV3-1
cdr3_aa: CASSQAGMFVPGELFF
cdr3_nt: TGTGCCAGCAGCCAAGCCGGGATGTTTGTGCCCGGGGAGCTGTTTTTT

clone_size: NA
d_call: NA
j_call: TRBJ1-1
v_call: TRBV6-5
cdr3_aa: CASSLGIMDTEAFF
cdr3_nt: TGTGCCAGCAGTTTAGGGATCATGGACACTGAAGCTTTCTTT

clone_size: NA
d_call: NA
j_call: TRBJ2-1
v_call: TRBV5-5
cdr3_aa: CASSLVGGDEQFF
cdr3_nt: TGTGCCAGCAGCTTGGTAGGTGGTGATGAGCAGTTCTTC

clone_size: many
d_call: NA
j_call: TRBJ2-7
v_call: TRBV10-2
cdr3_aa: CASSESASLSYEQYF
cdr3_nt: TGCGCCAGCAGTGAAAGTGCTAGCCTTTCCTACGAGCAGTACTTC

clone_size: many
d_call: NA
j_call: TRBJ1-5
v_call: TRBV15
cdr3_aa: CATSRDRVLGQPQHF
cdr3_nt: TGTGCCACCAGCAGAGACAGGGTGTTAGGCCAGCCCCAGCATTTT

clone_size: NA
d_call: TRBD1
j_call: TRBJ2-3
v_call: TRBV28
cdr3_aa: CASRRGQTPGQPRDTQYF
cdr3_nt: TGTGCCAGCAGGAGGGGCCAAACACCGGGACAGCCAAGGGATACGCAGTATTTT

clone_size: many
d_call: TRBD1
j_call: TRBJ2-3
v_call: TRBV15
cdr3_aa: CATTLTGKNTDTQYF
cdr3_nt: TGTGCCACCACCCTGACAGGGAAGAACACAGATACGCAGTATTTT

clone_size: few
d_call: NA
j_call: TRBJ1-5
v_call: TRBV18
cdr3_aa: CASSQEPGNQPQHF
cdr3_nt: TGTGCCAGCTCACAGGAACCCGGCAATCAGCCCCAGCATTTT

clone_size: NA
d_call: TRBD1
j_call: TRBJ1-2
v_call: TRBV2
cdr3_aa: CASSAATGTGSEGYTF
cdr3_nt: TGTGCCAGCAGTGCAGCAACCGGGACAGGGAGTGAAGGCTACACCTTC

clone_size: many
d_call: NA
j_call: TRBJ1-2
v_call: TRBV28
cdr3_aa: CASSSNRVEYGYTF
cdr3_nt: TGTGCCAGCAGCTCAAACAGGGTCGAATATGGCTACACCTTC

clone_size: few
d_call: TRBD1
j_call: TRBJ2-7
v_call: TRBV2
cdr3_aa: CASSEVPDRIGGSYEQYF
cdr3_nt: TGTGCCAGCAGCGAGGTTCCGGACAGGATAGGGGGCTCCTACGAGCAGTACTTC

clone_size: few
d_call: NA
j_call: TRBJ2-3
v_call: TRBV10-3
cdr3_aa: CAISESDREDTQYF
cdr3_nt: TGTGCCATCAGTGAGTCCGACCGGGAAGATACGCAGTATTTT

clone_size: many
d_call: TRBD1
j_call: TRBJ2-7
v_call: TRBV6-5
cdr3_aa: CASKFPGQGYEQYF
cdr3_nt: TGTGCCAGCAAGTTTCCGGGACAGGGCTACGAGCAGTACTTC

clone_size: NA
d_call: NA
j_call: TRBJ2-5
v_call: TRBV19
cdr3_aa: CASSSGAGLETQYF
cdr3_nt: TGTGCCAGTAGTAGCGGGGCCGGGTTGGAGACCCAGTACTTC

clone_size: many
d_call: TRBD2
j_call: TRBJ2-1
v_call: TRBV7-6
cdr3_aa: CASSYQRGVNNEQFF
cdr3_nt: TGTGCCAGCAGCTACCAGCGGGGGGTGAACAATGAGCAGTTCTTC

clone_size: many
d_call: NA
j_call: TRBJ2-7
v_call: TRBV30
cdr3_aa: CAWTGSPSEQYF
cdr3_nt: TGTGCCTGGACCGGGAGCCCCAGCGAGCAGTACTTC

clone_size: NA
d_call: TRBD2
j_call: TRBJ2-5
v_call: TRBV20-1
cdr3_aa: CSAGSTSGDETQYF
cdr3_nt: TGCAGTGCTGGGTCGACTAGCGGCGACGAGACCCAGTACTTC

clone_size: many
d_call: NA
j_call: TRBJ2-7
v_call: TRBV11-2
cdr3_aa: CASSLLVATYEQYF
cdr3_nt: TGTGCCAGCAGCTTACTGGTCGCAACCTACGAGCAGTACTTC

clone_size: few
d_call: TRBD2
j_call: TRBJ2-1
v_call: TRBV9
cdr3_aa: CASSLPVAGVAYNEQFF
cdr3_nt: TGTGCCAGCAGCCTTCCCGTAGCGGGGGTGGCCTACAATGAGCAGTTCTTC

clone_size: NA
d_call: NA
j_call: TRBJ2-5
v_call: TRBV28
cdr3_aa: CASSTIPPGSRWETQYF
cdr3_nt: TGTGCCAGCAGTACAATACCTCCGGGATCAAGGTGGGAGACCCAGTACTTC

clone_size: few
d_call: TRBD2
j_call: TRBJ2-1
v_call: TRBV5-4
cdr3_aa: CASSLAGSGGSLSYNEQFF
cdr3_nt: TGTGCCAGCAGCTTGGCGGGTAGCGGGGGTTCCCTATCCTACAATGAGCAGTTCTTC